These 20 T cell receptor beta chains originate from one sample sequenced in a study of response to subunit inactivated influenza vaccine. From the RT-PCR reads, TCRdb called clonotypes with MiXCR, one entry per CDR3 protein. The profile shows hundreds of thousands of distinct CDR3 sequences, 15% to 19% of them singletons. Sample: PBMCs from blood, taken 12 days after vaccination. The receptors were sampled from a man aged 45-60 years who received an inactivated influenza vaccine.

There are a few counts of this clonotype. This chain uses TRBV4-3 with TRBJ2-3, with 7 bases identical to TRBD1. The CDR3 is made up of 14 amino acids. Looked up from germline, CDR1 is LGHNA and CDR2 is YSLEER. V trimming: 1 base; J trimming: 4 bases; junction bases outside the gene matches: 2. The CDR3 region has the DNA TGCGCCAGCAGCCAAGGCGGACAGGCAGATACGCAGTATTTT. Amino acid sequence: CASSQGGQADTQYF.

The CDR3 reads CASSSTRAPNEKLFF. The CDR3 coding sequence is TGTGCCAGCAGCTCCACCCGGGCCCCTAATGAAAAACTGTTTTTT. The chain uses TRBV5-5 and TRBJ1-4, with unresolved D. V lost 3 bases, J lost 3 bases, and 12 bases lay in between. Germline V CDR1 and CDR2: SGHKS, YYEKEE (reference sequence). This CDR3 has 15 residues.

This clonotype was seen only a few times. V gene TRBV7-9 combines with J gene TRBJ2-3, with D unresolved. CDR1 and CDR2 from the germline V gene are SEHNR and FQNEAQ (reference sequence). This CDR3 region has 15 residues. V was clipped by 5 bases and J by 0 bases, with 12 bases between them. The CDR3 region is CASSPPLGSTDTQYF. The CDR3, as DNA: TGTGCCAGCAGCCCCCCGCTGGGCAGCACAGATACGCAGTATTTT.

This clonotype was detected many times. The chain employs TRBV29-1 and TRBJ2-1; D is uncertain. CDR3 length equals 11 residues. CDR1 is SQVTM and CDR2 is ANQGSEA in the germline V gene. Deletions cut 4 bases from V and 5 bases from J, with 6 bases between. For the CDR3, the DNA is TGCAGCGTTGTTTTCCACAATGAGCAGTTCTTC. Its protein product is CSVVFHNEQFF.

The chain combines TRBV10-3 with TRBJ2-1; D not resolved. The V gene's germline CDR1 is ENHRY and CDR2 SYGVKD. Trimming shortened V by 7 bases and J by 7 bases, and 11 bases separated the two germline ends. The CDR3 has 12 residues. CDR3 in amino acids: CAITSEPNEQFF. The CDR3 DNA reads as TGTGCCATCACCTCTGAGCCGAATGAGCAGTTCTTC.

This clonotype was seen a handful of times. The chain recombines TRBV12-3 or TRBV12-4 with TRBJ1-1, with D maybe TRBD1 (6 bases). The CDR3 consists of 14 residues. V was cut by 6 bases and J by 1 base, with 12 bases left in between. CDR3 sequence (DNA): TGTGCCAGCAGGGAGACAGGAGGGAACACTGAAGCTTTCTTT. As protein: CASRETGGNTEAFF.

The V and J genes are TRBV6-1 and TRBJ2-1, with D possibly TRBD1 on 6 matching bases. Deletions cut 8 bases from V and 11 bases from J, with 22 bases between. Per the germline V gene, CDR1 is MNHNS and CDR2 is SASEGT. This CDR3 spans 14 amino acids. CDR3 region: CASFPQGQENKQFF. CDR3 nucleotide sequence: TGTGCCAGCTTCCCCCAGGGGCAGGAAAATAAGCAGTTCTTC.

V and J are TRBV20-1 and TRBJ1-4; possibly TRBD1 for D (6 bases). The CDR3 extends over 14 amino acids. The V gene's germline CDR1 is DFQATT and CDR2 SNEGSKA (reference sequence). V dropped 4 bases and J dropped 5 bases, with 14 bases sitting between them. The DNA for the CDR3 is TGCAGTGCTAACAGGGACAACTTCAATGAAAAACTGTTTTTT. This translates into CSANRDNFNEKLFF.

The chain recombines TRBV4-1 with TRBJ2-6, with D possibly matching TRBD1 (6 bases). The CDR3 has 16 amino acids. Germline loops: CDR1 MGHRA, CDR2 YSYEKL. The V end was cut by 0 bases, the J end by 2 bases, with 8 bases between. The CDR3 loop reads CASSQDGDTGANVLTF. The CDR3 DNA sequence: TGCGCCAGCAGCCAAGATGGGGACACTGGGGCCAACGTCCTGACTTTC.

This clonotype was counted a few times. The CDR3 DNA follows: TGTGCCAGCAGTTCGTGGGACAGGAGGAAGTACTTC. It encodes CASSSWDRRKYF. This sequence joins TRBV12-3 or TRBV12-4 and TRBJ2-7, with TRBD1 matching 8 bases. CDR3 length: 12 residues. V was clipped by 4 bases and J by 11 bases; unmatched bases: 7.

V gene TRBV6-2 or TRBV6-3 combines with J gene TRBJ2-5; D gene ambiguous. In germline, CDR1 is MNHEY, CDR2 SVGEGT. This CDR3 is built from 12 residues. V lost 1 base to trimming and J lost 1 base, with 1 base between them. CDR3 loop: CASSYFQETQYF. CDR3 coding DNA: TGTGCCAGCAGTTACTTCCAAGAGACCCAGTACTTC.

V and J are TRBV12-3 or TRBV12-4 and TRBJ1-2; possible D gene TRBD1, 6 bases. V lost 5 bases and J 4 bases, leaving 14 bases between the germline ends. This CDR3 spans 14 amino acids. The CDR3 DNA is TGTGCCAGCAGTCCCTCCTGGGGGGCCTATGGCTACACCTTC. It codes for CASSPSWGAYGYTF.

At least ten counts were recorded for this clonotype. This chain links TRBV10-3 with TRBJ2-5; no definite D call. This CDR3 spans 13 amino acids. The V and J ends lost 3 bases and 7 bases respectively, with 12 bases between them. Germline loops: CDR1 ENHRY, CDR2 SYGVKD. The CDR3 here is CAISESAARTQYF. The DNA of the CDR3 is TGTGCCATCAGTGAATCGGCGGCCAGGACCCAGTACTTC.

The V and J genes are TRBV6-1 and TRBJ2-5; the match to TRBD2 covers 8 bases. CDR3 length equals 15 residues. The germline CDR1 and CDR2 sequences are MNHNS and SASEGT. J was trimmed by 2 bases and V by 6 bases; bases with no gene match: 8. The CDR3 region has the DNA TGTGCCAGCAGACCCCTAGCGGGTGAACAAGAGACCCAGTACTTC. Translating gives CASRPLAGEQETQYF.

This sequence joins TRBV4-3 and TRBJ2-1; D unclear. Germline V CDR1 and CDR2: LGHNA, YSLEER. The CDR3 extends over 13 amino acids. Trimming took off 1 base at V and 8 bases at J, with 9 bases between the two ends. The CDR3: CASSQGIRDEQFF. The CDR3 coding sequence is TGCGCCAGCAGCCAAGGGATTAGGGATGAGCAGTTCTTC.

The chain recombines TRBV5-1 with TRBJ2-2; 7 nucleotides align to TRBD1. This CDR3 has 15 amino acids. J was trimmed by 5 bases and V by 4 bases; bases with no gene match: 8. Germline V gene data show CDR1 as SGHRS and CDR2 as YFSETQ. The CDR3 DNA follows: TGCGCCAGCAGCCTGCCCGCAGGGGGAACCGGGGAGCTGTTTTTT. Amino acids: CASSLPAGGTGELFF.

This clonotype was counted only a few times. The rearrangement joins TRBV7-2 to TRBJ2-7, with 14 bases that match TRBD2. V gave up 4 bases and J gave up 5 bases; unmatched junction bases: 10. The CDR3 is made up of 17 amino acids. The germline V gene has CDR1 SGHTA and CDR2 FQGNSA. CDR3 nucleotide sequence: TGTGCCAGCAGCTACTCCGGGACTAGCGGGAGTAAACACGAGCAGTACTTC. Translated, it gives CASSYSGTSGSKHEQYF. The complete variable domain, with remaining parts taken from reference TRBV7-2 and TRBJ2-7, reads GAGVSQSPSNKVTEKGKDVELRCDPISGHTALYWYRQSLGQGLEFLIYFQGNSAPDKSGLPSDRFSAERTGGSVSTLTIQRTQQEDSAVYLCASSYSGTSGSKHEQYFGPGTRLTVT.

The chain carries TRBV10-3 and TRBJ1-4, with a possible D match to TRBD1 (5 bases). Germline V gives CDR1 ENHRY, CDR2 SYGVKD. The CDR3 runs to 13 residues. The V end lost 8 bases, the J end lost 5 bases, and 12 bases lay between the germline ends. This CDR3 is CAIGRGYNEKLFF. CDR3 nucleotides: TGTGCCATCGGTCGGGGGTACAATGAAAAACTGTTTTTT.

This clonotype turned up a few times. The chain is built from TRBV10-3 and TRBJ1-1, with D uncertain. The germline CDR1 and CDR2 sequences are ENHRY and SYGVKD. V lost 4 bases to trimming and J lost 3 bases, with 9 bases between them. CDR3 length equals 13 residues. The CDR3 loop is CAISAVFDTEAFF. The CDR3 nucleotides are TGTGCCATCAGTGCGGTATTCGACACTGAAGCTTTCTTT.

DNA for the CDR3: TGTGCCAGCTCACCACCTTCACTAGAAGGGGAGACCCAGTACTTC. This translates into CASSPPSLEGETQYF. This sequence joins TRBV18 and TRBJ2-5, with a tentative D call TRBD2 (5 bases). The length of the CDR3 is 15 residues. The V and J ends lost 0 bases and 5 bases respectively, with 13 bases between them. Germline values: CDR1 KGHSH, CDR2 LQKENI.